The following is a T cell receptor beta chain sequence with its context. These data originate in a study of cytomegalovirus exposure and HLA in healthy donors. Trimming removed 7 bases from V and 6 bases from J; junction bases left unmatched: 5. There are 14 residues in the CDR3. CDR1 LNHDA and CDR2 SQIVND come from the germline V gene (reference sequence). The PCR made use of 60 Vbeta and 13 Jbeta primers. Sequencing was performed with immunoSEQ multiplex PCR; in TCRdb, only in-frame clones are kept and a portion is missing. The sample holds around 91,000 clones, approximately 88% seen once. The clonotype was recovered from a man aged 18-30 years in good health and CMV-seronegative. Sequenced material: PBMCs. The chain has TRBV19 and TRBJ2-3, with 12 bases identical to TRBD2. For the CDR3, the DNA is TGTGCCAGTAACCCTAGCGGGAGGGCTGATACGCAGTATTTT. Amino acids: CASNPSGRADTQYF.